This T cell receptor beta chain was identified during a study of response to subunit inactivated influenza vaccine. Germline CDR1 is SGHKS and CDR2 is YYEKEE (reference sequence). V shed 2 bases and J 14 bases; nucleotides not matched to a gene: 6. The CDR3 consists of 11 residues. One entry per CDR3 protein results from TCRdb running MiXCR on the RT-PCR reads. In the table there are a few hundred thousand distinct CDR3 sequences, 14% of which are singletons. The table lists this clonotype with a few counts. As yet, its antigen is unknown. Broader study findings: It was the authors' suggestion that each seasonal influenza vaccination recruits few new T cells.

Sequences were derived from PBMCs from blood, sampled about 12 days after vaccination. The clonotype comes from a man aged 50 to 60 who received an inactivated influenza vaccine. The rearrangement uses TRBV5-5 and TRBJ2-5, with 7 bases identical to TRBD1. The CDR3 nucleotides are TGTGCCAGCAGCTTTGGGGACAGTCACTACTTC. Its protein product is CASSFGDSHYF.